Reported below is one T cell receptor beta chain. Sequenced by immunoSEQ multiplex PCR; TCRdb stores in-frame clones only, minus some. Seen here are about 80,000 clones, 85% to 90% observed once, and the top ten hold around 5.1%. The sample originates from a study of control samples from healthy donors and cancer patients. CDR3 length: 15 residues. Trimming pared 1 base from V and 4 bases from J, leaving 13 bases between. Per germline, CDR1 SGHDN and CDR2 FVKESK. The sequence was collected from a man aged 45-60 years in good health. The specimen was blood. This chain connects TRBV14 to TRBJ1-2; D gene ambiguous. CDR3 amino acids: CASSQAGRRIYGYTF. In nucleotides, the CDR3 is TGTGCCAGCAGCCAAGCCGGGAGAAGGATCTATGGCTACACCTTC.